This T cell receptor beta chain was recorded in a study of OX40 agonist ivuxolimab in advanced cancers. The ends were cut back, 0 bases at V and 3 bases at J, with 9 bases in the middle. The CDR3 is made up of 14 amino acids. Germline V gene sequence: CDR1 LGHNA, CDR2 YNFKEQ. Sequencing used immunoSEQ multiplex PCR; TCRdb keeps in-frame clones, though not all of them. The sample gives approximately 88,000 clones, around nine tenths of which show up once; approximately 0.28% is in the top ten. J is TRBJ2-7 and V is TRBV4-2; D ambiguous. This receptor was identified in an adult with an advanced solid tumor such as melanoma, head and neck, liver or kidney cancer. The sample consisted of CD4+ or CD8+ T cells sorted from blood, taken in a trial of the OX40 agonist ivuxolimab. The CDR3 nucleotides read TGTGCCAGCAGCCAAGATCTAGGCGGCTACGAGCAGTACTTC. It specifies CASSQDLGGYEQYF.